This TCR beta chain originates from a study of identical twins. CDR3 length equals 11 residues. CDR1 and CDR2 (germline): DFQATT, SNEGSKA (reference sequence). The trim removed 6 bases at V and 5 bases at J, leaving 2 bases unmatched. Using its own MiXCR run on the 5' RACE reads, TCRdb lists one record per CDR3 protein. The sample includes hundreds of thousands of distinct CDR3 sequences, 24% of them seen just once. The sample also formed part of further work on T cells expressing NK-cell markers. That work states: In sorted CD3+CD56+NKG2C+, CD3+CD56+NKG2C- and CD3+CD56-NKG2C+ T cells, TCR beta repertoires were obtained.

The sequence derives from a woman aged 18-29 years in good health. Sequencing was done on a sample of CD4+ T cells sorted from blood. J is TRBJ1-1 and V is TRBV20-1, with 8 bases aligning to TRBD1. The CDR3 protein is CSAGTGTEAFF. The CDR3 nucleotides read TGCAGTGCAGGGACAGGAACTGAAGCTTTCTTT.